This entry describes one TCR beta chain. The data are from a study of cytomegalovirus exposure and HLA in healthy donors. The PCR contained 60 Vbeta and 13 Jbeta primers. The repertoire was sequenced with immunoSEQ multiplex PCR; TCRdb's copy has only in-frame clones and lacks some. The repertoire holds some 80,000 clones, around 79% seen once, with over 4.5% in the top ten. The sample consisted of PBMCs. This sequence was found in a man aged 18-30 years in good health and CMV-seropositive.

The CDR3 region is CASRDVGRNTEAFF. The CDR3 DNA is TGTGCCAGCAGGGACGTCGGGAGGAACACTGAAGCTTTCTTT. The rearrangement uses TRBV6-1 and TRBJ1-1; D gene ambiguous. The V gene's germline CDR1 is MNHNS and CDR2 SASEGT. CDR3 length: 14 residues. V was trimmed by 6 bases and J by 1 base, leaving 12 bases between them.